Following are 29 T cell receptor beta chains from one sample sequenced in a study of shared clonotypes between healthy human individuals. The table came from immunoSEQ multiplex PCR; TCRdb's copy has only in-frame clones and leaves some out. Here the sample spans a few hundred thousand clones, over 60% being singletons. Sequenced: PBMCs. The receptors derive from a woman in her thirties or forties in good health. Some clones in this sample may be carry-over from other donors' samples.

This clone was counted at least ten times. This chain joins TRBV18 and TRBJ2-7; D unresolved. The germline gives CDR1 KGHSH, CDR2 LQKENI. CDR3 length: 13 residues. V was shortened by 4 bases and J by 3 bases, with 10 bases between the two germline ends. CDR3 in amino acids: CASSLGGDYEQYF. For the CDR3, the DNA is TGTGCCAGCTCACTGGGTGGAGACTACGAGCAGTACTTC.

DNA for the CDR3: TGCGCCAGCAGCCAAGATGGAAGAAGGGGGACAGGGTTTTACGAGCAGTACTTC. Protein product: CASSQDGRRGTGFYEQYF. This chain links TRBV4-1 with TRBJ2-7; 9 bases align to TRBD1. The CDR3 contains 18 residues. Germline values: CDR1 MGHRA, CDR2 YSYEKL. The V segment lost 0 bases and the J segment 4 bases; nucleotides outside the gene matches: 13.

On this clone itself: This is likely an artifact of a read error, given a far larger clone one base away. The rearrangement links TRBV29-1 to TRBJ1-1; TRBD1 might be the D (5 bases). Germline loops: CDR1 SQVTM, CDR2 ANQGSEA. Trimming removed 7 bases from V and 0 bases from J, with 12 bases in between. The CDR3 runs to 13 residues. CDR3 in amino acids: CSASTVVNTEAFF. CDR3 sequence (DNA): TGCAGCGCATCGACAGTCGTGAACACTGAAGCTTTCTTT.

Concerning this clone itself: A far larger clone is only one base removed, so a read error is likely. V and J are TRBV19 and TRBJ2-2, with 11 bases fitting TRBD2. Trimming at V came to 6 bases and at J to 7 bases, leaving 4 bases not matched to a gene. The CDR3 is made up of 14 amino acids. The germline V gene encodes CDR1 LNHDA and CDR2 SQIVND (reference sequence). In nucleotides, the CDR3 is TGTGCCAGTAGGCTAGCGGGAGGAATCGGGGAGCTGTTTTTT. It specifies CASRLAGGIGELFF.

The CDR3 loop is CSVEEGLSYGYTF. For the CDR3, the DNA is TGCAGCGTTGAAGAAGGGCTCAGCTATGGCTACACCTTC. V usage is TRBV29-1 and J usage is TRBJ1-2; D not resolved. The CDR3 is 13 amino acids. V was clipped by 0 bases and J by 4 bases, with 9 bases between them. Germline V gene lookup returns CDR1 SQVTM and CDR2 ANQGSEA.

The CDR3 loop reads CASTRDRNTDTQYF. The CDR3 bases are TGCGCCAGCACCCGGGACAGGAACACAGATACGCAGTATTTT. This rearrangement joins TRBV10-1 to TRBJ2-3; TRBD1 matches 8 bases. CDR3 length equals 14 residues. The germline V gene has CDR1 WNHNN and CDR2 SYGVQD (reference sequence). V trimming: 7 bases; J trimming: 2 bases; junction bases outside the gene matches: 5.

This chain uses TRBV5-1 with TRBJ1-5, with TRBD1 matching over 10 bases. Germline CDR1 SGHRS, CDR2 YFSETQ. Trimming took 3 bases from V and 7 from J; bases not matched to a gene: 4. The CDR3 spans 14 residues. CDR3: CASSSGTGEQPQHF. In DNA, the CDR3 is TGCGCCAGCAGCTCCGGGACAGGGGAACAGCCCCAGCATTTT. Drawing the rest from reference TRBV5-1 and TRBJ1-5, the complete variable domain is KAGVTQTPRYLIKTRGQQVTLSCSPISGHRSVSWYQQTPGQGLQFLFEYFSETQRNKGNFPGRFSGRQFSNSRSEMNVSTLELGDSALYLCASSSGTGEQPQHFGDGTRLSIL.

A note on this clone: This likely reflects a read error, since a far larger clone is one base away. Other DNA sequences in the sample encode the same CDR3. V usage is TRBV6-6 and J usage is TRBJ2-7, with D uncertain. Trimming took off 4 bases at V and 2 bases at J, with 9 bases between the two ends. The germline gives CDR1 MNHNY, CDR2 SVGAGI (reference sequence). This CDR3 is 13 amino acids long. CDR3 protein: CASSLTRTYEQYF. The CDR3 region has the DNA TGTGCCAGCAGTTTAACAAGGACCTACGAGCAGTACTTC.

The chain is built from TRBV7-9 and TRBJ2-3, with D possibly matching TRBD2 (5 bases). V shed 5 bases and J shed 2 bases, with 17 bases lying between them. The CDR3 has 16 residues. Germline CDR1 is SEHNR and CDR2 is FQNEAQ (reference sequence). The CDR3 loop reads CASSTGLAGSTDTQYF. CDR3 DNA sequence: TGTGCCAGCAGCACCGGACTCGCAGGATCCACAGATACGCAGTATTTT.

The CDR3 bases are TGTGCCAGCAGTTCACGGGCTCCGCCCCGGTACGAGCAGTACTTC. Protein product: CASSSRAPPRYEQYF. The rearrangement uses TRBV28 and TRBJ2-7; D remains ambiguous. Germline CDR1 and CDR2: MDHEN and SYDVKM. This CDR3 spans 15 amino acids. The V end lost 4 bases, the J end lost 4 bases, and 17 bases lay between the germline ends.

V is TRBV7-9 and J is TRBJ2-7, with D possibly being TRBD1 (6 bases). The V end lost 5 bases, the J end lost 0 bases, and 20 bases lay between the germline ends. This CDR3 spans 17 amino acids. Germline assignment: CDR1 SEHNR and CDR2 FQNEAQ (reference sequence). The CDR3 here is CASSPSWAQGISYEQYF. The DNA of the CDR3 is TGTGCCAGCAGCCCCTCTTGGGCACAGGGAATCTCCTACGAGCAGTACTTC.

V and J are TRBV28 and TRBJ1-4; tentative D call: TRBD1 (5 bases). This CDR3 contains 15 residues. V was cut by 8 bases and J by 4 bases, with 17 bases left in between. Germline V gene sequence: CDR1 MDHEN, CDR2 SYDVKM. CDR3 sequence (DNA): TGTGCCAGCTCATCTCCCGGGGGGTATAATGAAAAACTGTTTTTT. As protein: CASSSPGGYNEKLFF. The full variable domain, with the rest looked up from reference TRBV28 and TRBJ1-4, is DVKVTQSSRYLVKRTGEKVFLECVQDMDHENMFWYRQDPGLGLRLIYFSYDVKMKEKGDIPEGYSVSREKKERFSLILESASTNQTSMYLCASSSPGGYNEKLFFGSGTQLSVL.

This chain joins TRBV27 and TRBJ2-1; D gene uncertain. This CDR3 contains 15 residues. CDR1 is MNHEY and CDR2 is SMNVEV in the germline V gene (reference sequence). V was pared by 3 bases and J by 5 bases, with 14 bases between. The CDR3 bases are TGTGCCAGCAGTTTTCGCAGGCAAGAGAACAATGAGCAGTTCTTC. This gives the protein CASSFRRQENNEQFF.

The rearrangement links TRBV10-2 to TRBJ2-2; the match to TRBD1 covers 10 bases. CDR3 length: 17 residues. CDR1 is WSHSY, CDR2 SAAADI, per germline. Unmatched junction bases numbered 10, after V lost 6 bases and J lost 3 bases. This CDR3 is CASRISYGTGDTGELFF. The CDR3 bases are TGCGCCAGCAGGATCTCATACGGGACAGGGGACACCGGGGAGCTGTTTTTT.

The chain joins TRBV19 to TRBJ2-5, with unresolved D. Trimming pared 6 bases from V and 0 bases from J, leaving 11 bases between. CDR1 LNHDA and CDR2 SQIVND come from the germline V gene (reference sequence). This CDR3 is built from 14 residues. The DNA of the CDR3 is TGTGCCAGTAGCCCAACAGAGAACCAAGAGACCCAGTACTTC. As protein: CASSPTENQETQYF.

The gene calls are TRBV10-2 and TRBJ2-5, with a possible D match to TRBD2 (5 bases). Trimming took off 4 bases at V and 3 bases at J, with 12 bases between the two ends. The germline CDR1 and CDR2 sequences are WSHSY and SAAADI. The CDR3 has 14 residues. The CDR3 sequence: CASSAGVGEETQYF. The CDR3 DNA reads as TGCGCCAGCAGTGCGGGTGTGGGAGAAGAGACCCAGTACTTC.

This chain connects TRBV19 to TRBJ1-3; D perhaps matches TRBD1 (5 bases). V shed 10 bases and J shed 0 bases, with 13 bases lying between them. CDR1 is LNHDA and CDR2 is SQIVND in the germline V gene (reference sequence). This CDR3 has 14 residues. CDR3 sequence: CATLHRSSGNTIYF. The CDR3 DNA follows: TGTGCCACCCTCCACAGGAGCTCTGGAAACACCATATATTTT. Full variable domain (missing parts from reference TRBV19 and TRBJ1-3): DGGITQSPKYLFRKEGQNVTLSCEQNLNHDAMYWYRQDPGQGLRLIYYSQIVNDFQKGDIAEGYSVSREKKESFPLTVTSAQKNPTAFYLCATLHRSSGNTIYFGEGSWLTVV.

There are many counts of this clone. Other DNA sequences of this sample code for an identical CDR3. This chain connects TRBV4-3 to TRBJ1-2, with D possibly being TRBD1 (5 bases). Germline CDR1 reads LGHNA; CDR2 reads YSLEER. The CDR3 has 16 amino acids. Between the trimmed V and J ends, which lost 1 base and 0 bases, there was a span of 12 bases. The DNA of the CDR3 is TGCGCCAGCAGCCAAGGGGACCGAAATACTAACTATGGCTACACCTTC. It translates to CASSQGDRNTNYGYTF.

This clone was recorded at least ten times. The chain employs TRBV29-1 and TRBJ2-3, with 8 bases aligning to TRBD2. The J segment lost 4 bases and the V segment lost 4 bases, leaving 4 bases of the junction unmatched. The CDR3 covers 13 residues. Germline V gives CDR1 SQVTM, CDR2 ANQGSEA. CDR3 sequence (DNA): TGCAGCGTTGTGCGGCGGGGGGCAGATACGCAGTATTTT. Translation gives CSVVRRGADTQYF.

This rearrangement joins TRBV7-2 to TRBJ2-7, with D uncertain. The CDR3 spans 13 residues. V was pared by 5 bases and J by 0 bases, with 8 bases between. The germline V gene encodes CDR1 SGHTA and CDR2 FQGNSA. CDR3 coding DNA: TGTGCCAGCAGCGTCGACCACTCCTACGAGCAGTACTTC. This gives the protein CASSVDHSYEQYF.

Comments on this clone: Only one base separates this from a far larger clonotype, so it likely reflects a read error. The CDR3 spells CAIREGLNRPQHF. In DNA form, the CDR3 reads TGTGCCATACGGGAGGGTCTTAATCGGCCCCAGCATTTT. V usage is TRBV28 and J usage is TRBJ1-5; D not resolved. The germline gives CDR1 MDHEN, CDR2 SYDVKM. This CDR3 has 13 amino acids.

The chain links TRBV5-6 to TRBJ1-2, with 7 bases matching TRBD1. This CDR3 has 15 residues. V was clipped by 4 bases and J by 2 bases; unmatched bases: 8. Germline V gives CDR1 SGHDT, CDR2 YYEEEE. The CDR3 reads CASSRQTGPNYGYTF. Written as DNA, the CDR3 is TGTGCCAGCAGCCGCCAGACAGGGCCCAACTATGGCTACACCTTC.

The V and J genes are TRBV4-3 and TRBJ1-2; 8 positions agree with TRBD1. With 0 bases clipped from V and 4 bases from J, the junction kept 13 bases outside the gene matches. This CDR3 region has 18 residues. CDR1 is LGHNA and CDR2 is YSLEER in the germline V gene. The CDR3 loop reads CASSQDQWTGPPSYGYTF. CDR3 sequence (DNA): TGCGCCAGCAGCCAAGATCAGTGGACAGGGCCTCCTTCCTATGGCTACACCTTC.

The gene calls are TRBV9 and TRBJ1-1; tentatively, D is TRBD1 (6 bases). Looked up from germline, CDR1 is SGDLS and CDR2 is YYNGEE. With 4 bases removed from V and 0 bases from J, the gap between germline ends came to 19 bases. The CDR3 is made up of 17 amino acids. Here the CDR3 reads CASSPTGQILMNTEAFF. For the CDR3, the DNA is TGTGCCAGCAGCCCCACCGGACAGATTCTAATGAACACTGAAGCTTTCTTT.

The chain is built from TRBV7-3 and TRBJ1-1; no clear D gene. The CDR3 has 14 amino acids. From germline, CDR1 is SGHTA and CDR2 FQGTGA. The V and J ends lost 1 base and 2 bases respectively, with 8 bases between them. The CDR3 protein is CASSLRVGNTEAFF. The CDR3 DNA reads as TGTGCCAGCAGCTTAAGGGTGGGTAACACTGAAGCTTTCTTT.

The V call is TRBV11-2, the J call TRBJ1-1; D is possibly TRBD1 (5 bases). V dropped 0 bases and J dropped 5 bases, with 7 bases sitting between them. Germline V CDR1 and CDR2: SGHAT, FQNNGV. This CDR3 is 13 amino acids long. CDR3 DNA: TGTGCCAGCAGCTTAGACAGGGAGACTGAAGCTTTCTTT. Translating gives CASSLDRETEAFF.

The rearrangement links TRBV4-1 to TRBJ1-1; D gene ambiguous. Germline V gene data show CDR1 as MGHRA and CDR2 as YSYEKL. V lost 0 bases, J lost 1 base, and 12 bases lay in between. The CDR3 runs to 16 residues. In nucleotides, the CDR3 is TGCGCCAGCAGCCAAGATTTCCGTCGTGGGAACACTGAAGCTTTCTTT. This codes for CASSQDFRRGNTEAFF.

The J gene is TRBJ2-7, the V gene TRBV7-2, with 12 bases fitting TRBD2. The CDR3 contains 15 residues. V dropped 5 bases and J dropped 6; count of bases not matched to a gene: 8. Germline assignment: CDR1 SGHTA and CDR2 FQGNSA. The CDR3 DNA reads TGTGCCAGCAGCCCCCTAGCGGGAGGGCTAGGCGAGCAGTACTTC. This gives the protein CASSPLAGGLGEQYF. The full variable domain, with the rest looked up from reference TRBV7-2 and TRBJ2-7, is GAGVSQSPSNKVTEKGKDVELRCDPISGHTALYWYRQSLGQGLEFLIYFQGNSAPDKSGLPSDRFSAERTGGSVSTLTIQRTQQEDSAVYLCASSPLAGGLGEQYFGPGTRLTVT.

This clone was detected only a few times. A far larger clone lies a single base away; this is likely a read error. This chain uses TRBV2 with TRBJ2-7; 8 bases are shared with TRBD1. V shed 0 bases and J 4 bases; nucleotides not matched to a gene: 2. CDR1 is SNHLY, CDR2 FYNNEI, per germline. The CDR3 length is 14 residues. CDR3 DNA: TGTGCCAGCAGTGAAGCCCGACAGGGGTACGAGCAGTACTTC. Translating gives CASSEARQGYEQYF.